This passage covers 18 T cell receptor beta chains from one sample sequenced in a study of Ad26.COV2.S vaccination and SARS-CoV-2 variants. Treatment here: about 20 received Ad26.COV2.S at low or high dose, single or two shots; five or six received placebo; per-sample allocation not given. Day 63 after the first injection of vaccine or placebo was the sampling time. Data came from immunoSEQ multiplex PCR; TCRdb stores just in-frame clones and leaves some out. The sample lists about 350,000 clones, about 85% occurring once. The sequenced sample was peripheral blood, obtained in a trial of Ad26.COV2.S vaccine versus placebo. The source of these receptors is a person between 18 and 65 years old who received the Ad26.COV2.S COVID-19 vaccine or a placebo.

This clone was detected a few times. This chain links TRBV6-2 or TRBV6-3 with TRBJ2-7, with 7 bases that match TRBD1. The V and J ends lost 5 bases and 0 bases, in that order; junction bases with no gene match: 7. CDR3 length: 15 amino acids. Germline V gene data show CDR1 as MNHEY and CDR2 as SVGEGT. CDR3 sequence (DNA): TGTGCCAGCAGTCCCTCCGACAGGGACTCCTACGAGCAGTACTTC. It yields the protein CASSPSDRDSYEQYF.

The chain uses TRBV5-6 and TRBJ2-2, with D uncertain. The CDR3 has 14 residues. The germline gives CDR1 SGHDT, CDR2 YYEEEE. Trimming took off 0 bases at V and 2 bases at J, with 5 bases between the two ends. CDR3 sequence: CASSLGRNTGELFF. As DNA, the CDR3 is TGTGCCAGCAGCTTGGGTCGCAACACCGGGGAGCTGTTTTTT.

The chain has TRBV7-9 and TRBJ1-4; TRBD1 matches 7 bases. The J segment lost 5 bases and the V segment lost 5 bases, leaving 8 bases of the junction unmatched. Germline CDR1 and CDR2: SEHNR and FQNEAQ (reference sequence). CDR3 size: 15 residues. The CDR3 DNA reads TGTGCCAGCAGCGTGCGGACAGGTCAGAATGAAAAACTGTTTTTT. This encodes CASSVRTGQNEKLFF.

The chain couples TRBV28 to TRBJ1-1, with D possibly being TRBD1 (6 bases). Per the germline V gene, CDR1 is MDHEN and CDR2 is SYDVKM. The CDR3 contains 14 residues. V was cut by 5 bases and J by 4 bases, with 14 bases left in between. The DNA of the CDR3 is TGTGCCAGCAGTGAATATACAGGGACCACTGAAGCTTTCTTT. It codes for CASSEYTGTTEAFF.

This chain joins TRBV9 and TRBJ2-1; 9 nucleotides agree with TRBD2. Losses at the gene ends were 4 bases for V and 10 bases for J; bases not matched to a gene: 6. Germline CDR1 reads SGDLS; CDR2 reads YYNGEE. The CDR3 covers 13 residues. CDR3 loop: CASSFRTSDEQFF. The CDR3 coding sequence is TGTGCCAGCAGCTTTAGGACTAGCGACGAGCAGTTCTTC.

This sequence joins TRBV28 and TRBJ2-5; D remains ambiguous. The CDR3 is 15 amino acids. V gave up 3 bases and J gave up 0 bases, with 11 bases separating them. Germline CDR1 reads MDHEN; CDR2 reads SYDVKM. In DNA, the CDR3 is TGTGCCAGCAGTTTCATAGAGTCGTACCAAGAGACCCAGTACTTC. It is translated as CASSFIESYQETQYF.

The chain carries TRBV7-8 and TRBJ2-5; either TRBD1 or TRBD2 may fit D (5 bases each). The germline gives CDR1 SGHVS, CDR2 FQNEAQ. The CDR3 totals 13 residues. V was clipped by 5 bases and J by 5 bases, with 12 bases between them. DNA for the CDR3: TGTGCCAGCAGCCCGAGAGGGGTTGAGACCCAGTACTTC. Protein: CASSPRGVETQYF.

The J gene is TRBJ2-7, the V gene TRBV6-1; D perhaps matches TRBD1 (5 bases). CDR3 length: 13 residues. V was cut by 3 bases and J by 2 bases, with 8 bases left in between. CDR1 is MNHNS, CDR2 SASEGT, per germline. As DNA, the CDR3 is TGTGCCAGCAGTGACGACAGAGCCTACGAGCAGTACTTC. Protein: CASSDDRAYEQYF.

Worth noting for this clone: Other DNA variants within this sample encode the same CDR3. This chain links TRBV5-4 with TRBJ1-1; 7 nucleotides line up with TRBD1. V lost 4 bases to trimming and J lost 1 base; unmatched junction nucleotides: 1. The CDR3 is 13 residues long. Looked up from germline, CDR1 is SGHNT and CDR2 is YYREEE (reference sequence). CDR3 protein: CASSRDRNTEAFF. The CDR3 nucleotides are TGTGCCAGCAGCCGGGACAGGAACACTGAAGCTTTCTTT. Full variable domain (missing parts from reference TRBV5-4 and TRBJ1-1): ETGVTQSPTHLIKTRGQQVTLRCSSQSGHNTVSWYQQALGQGPQFIFQYYREEENGRGNFPPRFSGLQFPNYSSELNVNALELDDSALYLCASSRDRNTEAFFGQGTRLTVV.

In DNA, the CDR3 is TGTGCCAGCCGCCAGGGACGCTACTACGAGCAGTACTTC. It yields the protein CASRQGRYYEQYF. The chain recombines TRBV28 with TRBJ2-7; D is perhaps TRBD1 or TRBD2 (5 bases each). The germline V gene encodes CDR1 MDHEN and CDR2 SYDVKM. Between the trimmed V and J ends, which lost 8 bases and 3 bases, there was a span of 14 bases. This CDR3 is 13 amino acids long.

V gene TRBV18 combines with J gene TRBJ1-1, with unresolved D. Germline V gene sequence: CDR1 KGHSH, CDR2 LQKENI. With 2 bases removed from V and 2 bases from J, the gap between germline ends came to 12 bases. The CDR3 runs to 15 residues. The chain's CDR3 is CASSPNPPSNTEAFF. For the CDR3, the DNA is TGTGCCAGCTCACCAAACCCCCCCTCCAACACTGAAGCTTTCTTT.

The genes are TRBV2 and TRBJ2-1, with a weak D call TRBD2 (6 bases). This CDR3 is built from 14 residues. V was cut by 7 bases and J by 10 bases, with 20 bases left in between. CDR1 SNHLY and CDR2 FYNNEI come from the germline V gene. DNA for the CDR3: TGTGCCAGCAATCCTCTAGGGAGGTCCAGCGAGCAGTTCTTC. As protein: CASNPLGRSSEQFF.

This chain connects TRBV5-4 to TRBJ2-3, with 8 bases identical to TRBD1. J was trimmed by 7 bases and V by 5 bases; bases with no gene match: 6. Germline V lookup: CDR1 SGHNT, CDR2 YYREEE (reference sequence). The CDR3 is made up of 13 amino acids. CDR3 in DNA: TGTGCCAGCAGGACAGGACAGGGCAATACGCAGTATTTT. Encoded protein: CASRTGQGNTQYF.

The chain has TRBV7-3 and TRBJ2-1, with 9 bases that match TRBD1. CDR1 is SGHTA, CDR2 FQGTGA, per germline. The CDR3 has 15 residues. Trimming removed 0 bases from V and 7 bases from J; junction bases left unmatched: 4. The CDR3 reads CASSLTGQGRNEQFF. The CDR3 DNA is TGTGCCAGCAGCTTAACAGGACAGGGGAGGAATGAGCAGTTCTTC.

As concerns this clone: Other nucleotide sequences from this sample produce the same CDR3. V gene TRBV11-3 combines with J gene TRBJ2-7; D call uncertain. The CDR3 has 12 amino acids. Germline V gives CDR1 SGHNT, CDR2 YENEEA. Trimming pared 1 base from V and 3 bases from J, leaving 4 bases between. The CDR3 DNA sequence: TGTGCCAGCAGCTTAGCGGGCTACGAGCAGTACTTC. This encodes CASSLAGYEQYF.

The V and J genes are TRBV29-1 and TRBJ2-7, with TRBD2 identical over 11 bases. The V gene end was trimmed by 4 bases and the J gene end by 4 bases; junction bases not matched to a gene: 6. This CDR3 comprises 14 residues. The germline gives CDR1 SQVTM, CDR2 ANQGSEA. Here the CDR3 reads CSVGTGTSGYEQYF. The CDR3 nucleotides are TGCAGCGTTGGGACCGGGACTAGCGGATACGAGCAGTACTTC.

The DNA of the CDR3 is TGTGCCAGCGGGTCGAACACCGGGGAGCTGTTTTTT. Translated, it gives CASGSNTGELFF. The chain carries TRBV9 and TRBJ2-2; no reliable D call. Trimming shortened V by 7 bases and J by 0 bases, and 4 bases separated the two germline ends. The CDR3 totals 12 residues. Germline values: CDR1 SGDLS, CDR2 YYNGEE.

The rearrangement links TRBV6-5 to TRBJ2-5; D gene unclear. The CDR3 is 16 residues long. Trimming removed 2 bases at V and 2 bases at J, with 15 bases between. Germline V gene lookup returns CDR1 MNHEY and CDR2 SVGAGI. The CDR3 DNA follows: TGTGCCAGCAGTTACGGCCCCTCAGCAGAACAAGAGACCCAGTACTTC. It translates to CASSYGPSAEQETQYF.